These 20 T cell receptor beta chains share one sample of origin, sequenced in a study of memory CD4+ T cells and cytomegalovirus serostatus. The table came from immunoSEQ multiplex PCR; TCRdb's copy has only in-frame clones and leaves some out. The table includes 55,000 to 65,000 clones, 80% to 90% detected once. The sort gate was single viable CD3+CD4+CD8-CD45RO+ cells for memory CD4+ T cells. Sequencing was performed on memory CD4+ T cells from blood. The receptors stem from an adult in good health and CMV-seronegative.

This chain joins TRBV19 and TRBJ2-3; the D gene is possibly TRBD2 (6 bases). Germline lookup yields CDR1 LNHDA and CDR2 SQIVND (reference sequence). Trimming cost V 7 bases and J 4 bases, with 12 bases left between them. The CDR3 totals 13 residues. CDR3: CASKAGRADTQYF. CDR3 DNA sequence: TGTGCCAGTAAGGCGGGACGCGCAGATACGCAGTATTTT.

The sample holds a few counts of this clone. The V and J genes are TRBV2 and TRBJ2-3; maybe TRBD1 (5 bases). V lost 7 bases and J 1 base, leaving 18 bases between the germline ends. Germline V gene sequence: CDR1 SNHLY, CDR2 FYNNEI. The CDR3 totals 16 residues. The CDR3 is CASMWGRGAGTDTQYF. The CDR3 DNA reads TGTGCCAGCATGTGGGGAAGGGGCGCCGGCACAGATACGCAGTATTTT.

This clone showed up just once. The chain joins TRBV18 to TRBJ1-1, with TRBD1 as a possible D gene (6 bases). The CDR3 covers 14 residues. The ends were cut back, 3 bases at V and 7 bases at J, with 15 bases in the middle. Germline V lookup: CDR1 KGHSH, CDR2 LQKENI. The CDR3 loop is CASSPIAQGNEAFF. CDR3 sequence (DNA): TGTGCCAGCTCACCGATTGCACAGGGTAATGAAGCTTTCTTT.

The rearrangement uses TRBV7-8 and TRBJ2-4; D call uncertain. Looked up from germline, CDR1 is SGHVS and CDR2 is FQNEAQ. This CDR3 region has 14 residues. V was cut by 3 bases and J by 4 bases, with 10 bases left in between. The CDR3 sequence is CASSFSLGKNIQYF. CDR3 nucleotide sequence: TGTGCCAGCAGCTTCTCTTTGGGGAAAAACATTCAGTACTTC.

DNA for the CDR3: TGTGCCAGCAGTTCTAGCGGGAGTGACGAGCAGTACTTC. Protein sequence: CASSSSGSDEQYF. The chain is built from TRBV28 and TRBJ2-7; TRBD2 matches 10 bases. V shed 4 bases and J 5 bases; nucleotides not matched to a gene: 2. This CDR3 has 13 amino acids. Germline V gives CDR1 MDHEN, CDR2 SYDVKM.

This rearrangement joins TRBV7-2 to TRBJ2-5; D is perhaps TRBD2 (6 bases). The CDR3 length is 15 residues. The V end was cut by 6 bases, the J end by 4 bases, with 18 bases between. Germline V gene lookup returns CDR1 SGHTA and CDR2 FQGNSA. The CDR3 protein is CASSYQGGTRETQYF. The CDR3 DNA reads as TGTGCCAGCAGTTACCAGGGAGGAACTCGAGAGACCCAGTACTTC.

This sequence joins TRBV7-9 and TRBJ2-1, with D uncertain. Germline CDR1 reads SEHNR; CDR2 reads FQNEAQ (reference sequence). CDR3 length equals 12 residues. Trimming took 5 bases from V and 8 from J, leaving 10 bases between them. The CDR3 loop is CASSPTVDEQFF. For the CDR3, the DNA is TGTGCCAGCAGCCCGACTGTGGATGAGCAGTTCTTC.

This clone was seen once. V usage is TRBV18 and J usage is TRBJ1-3; 11 positions agree with TRBD1. CDR1 is KGHSH and CDR2 is LQKENI in the germline V gene. After removal of 2 bases from V and 4 bases from J, the junction contained 4 bases not matched to a gene. This CDR3 region has 16 residues. CDR3 DNA sequence: TGTGCCAGCTCACCAGGACAGGGGGCTATAGGAAACACCATATATTTT. This gives the protein CASSPGQGAIGNTIYF.

The rearrangement links TRBV12-1 to TRBJ2-1; the D segment call TRBD1 is taken from the table without a DNA check. TRBV12-1 is classified as a pseudogene. The CDR3 is 13 amino acids. CDR3: CASSPSSLEEQFF. Here the CDR3 DNA reads TGTGCCAGCAGCCCCTCCAGTCTCGAAGAGCAGTTCTTC.

The chain carries TRBV5-6 and TRBJ2-5; D is unclear. The DNA matches TRBJ2-7 better at its end, which makes the J call doubtful. The germline V gene encodes CDR1 SGHDT and CDR2 YYEEEE. This CDR3 is 13 amino acids long. The CDR3 region has the DNA TGTGCCAGCAGCCAGCCCGTAGGCTACGAGCAGTACTTC. This sequence encodes CASSQPVGYEQYF.

This clone has just one count. The genes are TRBV30 and TRBJ2-3; 8 bases are a match to TRBD1. The CDR3 extends over 15 amino acids. Germline CDR1 GTSNPN, CDR2 SVGIG (reference sequence). The junction had 5 bases not matched to a gene; V was cut back by 2 bases and J by 1 base. DNA for the CDR3: TGTGCCTGGAGTTCTGGACAGGGCGGCACAGATACGCAGTATTTT. Translated: CAWSSGQGGTDTQYF.

The chain has TRBV19 and TRBJ1-2, with D tentatively TRBD1 (5 bases). Germline CDR1 LNHDA, CDR2 SQIVND (reference sequence). The CDR3 spans 14 residues. V was cut by 3 bases and J by 8 bases, with 16 bases left in between. The CDR3 nucleotides read TGTGCCAGTAGTATCGGGGCGGACCTGCGAGGCTACACCTTC. Protein: CASSIGADLRGYTF. Variable domain in full (rest from reference TRBV19 and TRBJ1-2): DGGITQSPKYLFRKEGQNVTLSCEQNLNHDAMYWYRQDPGQGLRLIYYSQIVNDFQKGDIAEGYSVSREKKESFPLTVTSAQKNPTAFYLCASSIGADLRGYTFGSGTRLTVV.

The J gene is TRBJ2-5, the V gene TRBV6-1; no clear D. Germline V gene data show CDR1 as MNHNS and CDR2 as SASEGT. V was clipped by 1 base and J by 4 bases, with 7 bases between them. This CDR3 is built from 13 residues. CDR3 DNA: TGTGCCAGCAGTGAAGGGCCAGCAGAGACCCAGTACTTC. Translating it yields CASSEGPAETQYF.

This chain links TRBV5-1 with TRBJ1-2; 7 positions agree with TRBD1. Germline V gene sequence: CDR1 SGHRS, CDR2 YFSETQ. The V segment lost 0 bases and the J segment 6 bases; nucleotides outside the gene matches: 8. The CDR3 consists of 15 residues. The CDR3 sequence: CASSLAAQGGHGYTF. CDR3 in DNA: TGCGCCAGCAGCTTGGCGGCTCAGGGGGGACATGGCTACACCTTC.

Only one count was recorded for this clone. The chain combines TRBV19 with TRBJ1-5; D gene uncertain. Looked up from germline, CDR1 is LNHDA and CDR2 is SQIVND (reference sequence). Trimming took off 7 bases at V and 2 bases at J, with 15 bases between the two ends. CDR3 size: 15 residues. CDR3 loop: CASTKGDARNQPQHF. The DNA for the CDR3 is TGTGCCAGTACTAAAGGAGACGCGCGCAATCAGCCCCAGCATTTT.

The chain carries TRBV27 and TRBJ1-2; tentatively, D is TRBD1 (6 bases). This CDR3 comprises 12 residues. V was cut by 8 bases and J by 2 bases, with 9 bases left in between. CDR1 and CDR2 from the germline V gene are MNHEY and SMNVEV (reference sequence). The DNA of the CDR3 is TGTGCCAGCGGCAGGGGCAACTATGGCTACACCTTC. Protein product: CASGRGNYGYTF.

The chain has TRBV4-3 and TRBJ2-2; 7 bases match TRBD2. J was trimmed by 7 bases and V by 0 bases; bases with no gene match: 5. The V gene's germline CDR1 is LGHNA and CDR2 YSLEER. This CDR3 is 15 amino acids long. CDR3 amino acids: CASSQDAGVGGELFF. For the CDR3, the DNA is TGCGCCAGCAGCCAAGATGCGGGAGTTGGCGGGGAGCTGTTTTTT.

The V call is TRBV6-5, the J call TRBJ1-1; D unclear. CDR1 MNHEY and CDR2 SVGAGI come from the germline V gene. With 0 bases removed from V and 4 bases from J, the gap between germline ends came to 15 bases. The length of the CDR3 is 16 residues. The DNA for the CDR3 is TGTGCCAGCAGTTACTCTAGATGGAGGTCGGGCACTGAAGCTTTCTTT. As protein: CASSYSRWRSGTEAFF.

The rearrangement uses TRBV2 and TRBJ2-1; 13 bases align to TRBD2. With V trimmed by 8 bases and J by 4 bases, 8 bases remained unmatched. Germline V gene sequence: CDR1 SNHLY, CDR2 FYNNEI. The CDR3 extends over 16 amino acids. CDR3: CASSRGTSGIYNEQFF. In nucleotides, the CDR3 is TGTGCCAGCTCGAGAGGGACTAGCGGGATATACAATGAGCAGTTCTTC. Supplemented by reference TRBV2 and TRBJ2-1, the full variable domain reads EPEVTQTPSHQVTQMGQEVILRCVPISNHLYFYWYRQILGQKVEFLVSFYNNEISEKSEIFDDQFSVERPDGSNFTLKIRSTKLEDSAMYFCASSRGTSGIYNEQFFGPGTRLTVL.

This clone has only a few counts. This rearrangement joins TRBV15 to TRBJ1-1; no firm D call. The CDR3 consists of 16 residues. V was cut by 4 bases and J by 0 bases, with 15 bases left in between. Germline CDR1 reads LNHNV; CDR2 reads YYDKDF (reference sequence). This CDR3 reads CATSKGPGPMNTEAFF. The CDR3 DNA is TGTGCCACCAGCAAAGGCCCCGGACCGATGAACACTGAAGCTTTCTTT.